The 24 T cell receptor beta chains below were found in one sample sequenced in a study of prognosis after radiotherapy for stage I lung cancer. Two rounds of multiplex PCR amplified TCR beta CDR3 from genomic DNA. Round one of PCR was performed, and it used primers specific to each TRBV and TRBJ gene. TCRdb fed the multiplex PCR reads into MiXCR, producing one record per CDR3 protein. Altogether 30,000 to 40,000 distinct CDR3 sequences are present, nearly 35% being singletons, with the ten largest covering 15% to 20%. The sequences come from PBMCs, collected before or after stereotactic body radiation therapy (not recorded which). The origin of the receptors is a donor older than 45 with non-small cell lung cancer.

Note on this clonotype: Only one base separates this from a far larger clonotype, so it likely reflects a read error. V is TRBV6-8 and J is TRBJ2-3; 9 bases line up with TRBD2. The CDR3 is 15 amino acids. The germline V gene has CDR1 MNHGY and CDR2 SAAAGT. CDR3 nucleotides: TGTGACAGCAAGCCATCAGGTAGCGGGAGTGATACGCAGTATTTT. This gives the protein CDSKPSGSGSDTQYF.

At least ten counts were recorded for this clonotype. V and J are TRBV7-3 and TRBJ2-7, with unresolved D. CDR3 length: 13 amino acids. The V end was cut by 2 bases, the J end by 5 bases, with 10 bases between. The germline gives CDR1 SGHTA, CDR2 FQGTGA. The CDR3: CASSLFEAHEQYF. The CDR3 DNA reads as TGTGCCAGCAGCTTATTTGAAGCCCACGAGCAGTACTTC.

This clonotype has just a few counts. V usage is TRBV7-9 and J usage is TRBJ2-4, with TRBD2 identical over 9 bases. Germline V gene sequence: CDR1 SEHNR, CDR2 FQNEAQ (reference sequence). V was pared by 8 bases and J by 3 bases, with 11 bases of the junction left unmatched. The CDR3 spans 16 residues. DNA for the CDR3: TGTGCCAGCGCGGGGGGGGATCTCTACGGCAAAAACATTCAGTACTTC. Amino acids: CASAGGDLYGKNIQYF.

This clonotype appeared many times. The V gene is TRBV5-1, the J gene TRBJ2-7; TRBD1 might be the D (6 bases). CDR1 and CDR2 (germline): SGHRS, YFSETQ. The CDR3 is made up of 13 amino acids. The V end was cut by 5 bases, the J end by 4 bases, with 13 bases between. The CDR3 loop reads CASRRDTAYEQYF. The CDR3 nucleotides read TGCGCCAGCAGACGGGACACTGCTTACGAGCAGTACTTC. The whole variable domain, remainder taken from reference TRBV5-1 and TRBJ2-7, is KAGVTQTPRYLIKTRGQQVTLSCSPISGHRSVSWYQQTPGQGLQFLFEYFSETQRNKGNFPGRFSGRQFSNSRSEMNVSTLELGDSALYLCASRRDTAYEQYFGPGTRLTVT.

This clonotype was counted many times. The V and J genes are TRBV30 and TRBJ1-5; D gene ambiguous. The germline V gene has CDR1 GTSNPN and CDR2 SVGIG (reference sequence). Trimming cost V 1 base and J 0 bases, with 1 base left between them. The CDR3 sequence is 12 residues long. CDR3 DNA sequence: TGTGCCTGGAGTGGTAGCAATCAGCCCCAGCATTTT. It codes for CAWSGSNQPQHF. The whole variable domain, filled in from reference TRBV30 and TRBJ1-5, reads SQTIHQWPATLVQPVGSPLSLECTVEGTSNPNLYWYRQAAGRGLQLLFYSVGIGQISSEVPQNLSASRPQDRQFILSSKKLLLSDSGFYLCAWSGSNQPQHFGDGTRLSIL.

This clonotype was seen many times. The chain links TRBV7-9 to TRBJ1-4, with D maybe TRBD1 (6 bases). The CDR3 length is 15 residues. V dropped 3 bases and J dropped 5 bases, with 13 bases sitting between them. Germline CDR1 and CDR2: SEHNR and FQNEAQ (reference sequence). CDR3 sequence (DNA): TGTGCCAGCAGCTTGACGGGACATTCGAATGAAAAACTGTTTTTT. Protein product: CASSLTGHSNEKLFF.

This clonotype occurred many times. V is TRBV10-3 and J is TRBJ1-1, with no clear D. Germline V CDR1 and CDR2: ENHRY, SYGVKD. This CDR3 spans 12 amino acids. V gave up 3 bases and J gave up 6 bases, with 8 bases separating them. The CDR3 is CAISDHGSEAFF. The CDR3 nucleotides read TGTGCCATCAGTGATCACGGTTCTGAAGCTTTCTTT.

This clonotype was recorded at least ten times. V is TRBV28 and J is TRBJ1-5; D unresolved. Per the germline V gene, CDR1 is MDHEN and CDR2 is SYDVKM. The CDR3 has 15 amino acids. Trimming left V 3 bases short and J 0 bases short, with 9 bases between. DNA for the CDR3: TGTGCCAGCAGTTTTTGGAGGGATAGCAATCAGCCCCAGCATTTT. This translates into CASSFWRDSNQPQHF.

This clonotype is medium-sized in the sample. The V gene is TRBV6-8, the J gene TRBJ1-6; 7 bases fit TRBD1. The germline V gene has CDR1 MNHGY and CDR2 SAAAGT. This CDR3 spans 18 amino acids. The V gene end was trimmed by 6 bases and the J gene end by 1 base; junction bases not matched to a gene: 12. This chain's CDR3 is CASRDFPGQQSYNSPLHF. The CDR3 nucleotides are TGTGCCAGCAGGGATTTCCCGGGACAGCAGTCCTATAATTCACCCCTCCACTTT.

Points on this clonotype: With a much larger clone just one base away, this may be a read error. The chain combines TRBV6-1 with TRBJ1-4; TRBD1 matches 11 bases. CDR3 length equals 16 residues. Germline V lookup: CDR1 MNHNS, CDR2 SASEGT. The V gene end was trimmed by 2 bases and the J gene end by 4 bases; junction bases not matched to a gene: 3. CDR3 residues: CASSELGTGGNEKLFF. CDR3 DNA: TGTGCCAGCAGTGAACTGGGGACAGGGGGTAATGAAAAACTGTTTTTT.

This clonotype was seen at least ten times. V gene TRBV24-1 combines with J gene TRBJ2-2; TRBD2 might be the D (6 bases). V was trimmed by 1 base and J by 4 bases, leaving 9 bases between them. This CDR3 spans 15 amino acids. Germline loops: CDR1 KGHDR, CDR2 SFDVKD. CDR3 in DNA: TGTGCCACCAGTGATTTCGCGGGGAGCACCGGGGAGCTGTTTTTT. It translates to CATSDFAGSTGELFF.

This clonotype was picked up many times. This rearrangement joins TRBV5-1 to TRBJ2-1, with 9 positions matching TRBD2. CDR3 length: 15 residues. V lost 1 base and J lost 8; bases outside the gene matches: 7. In germline, CDR1 is SGHRS, CDR2 YFSETQ. CDR3 DNA: TGCGCCAGCAGCTTGTCTCTAGCGGGAAGCGATGAGCAGTTCTTC. Translated, it gives CASSLSLAGSDEQFF.

The chain carries TRBV6-2 or TRBV6-3 and TRBJ2-1, with D unresolved. Germline values: CDR1 MNHEY, CDR2 SVGEGT. V shed 10 bases and J shed 4 bases, with 17 bases lying between them. The CDR3 length is 14 residues. The CDR3, as DNA: TGTGCCACCAGCTTGATTGTAGAATACAATGAGCAGTTCTTC. Translated, it gives CATSLIVEYNEQFF.

This clonotype was found many times. V and J are TRBV28 and TRBJ1-1, with 7 bases lining up with TRBD1. V shed 8 bases and J 4 bases; nucleotides not matched to a gene: 13. Germline-derived CDR1 and CDR2 are MDHEN and SYDVKM. The CDR3 runs 15 residues. CDR3 sequence: CASCGRGGWSTEAFF. Here the CDR3 DNA reads TGTGCCAGCTGTGGCAGGGGGGGGTGGAGCACTGAAGCTTTCTTT.

Notes on this clonotype: Since a much larger clone is just one base distant, this may be a read error. The V and J genes are TRBV5-1 and TRBJ2-4; D gene uncertain. CDR1 is SGHRS, CDR2 YFSETQ, per germline. The V end lost 2 bases, the J end lost 7 bases, and 10 bases lay between the germline ends. The CDR3 is made up of 13 amino acids. This chain's CDR3 is CASSFDGDNIQYF. In nucleotides, the CDR3 is TGCGCCAGCAGCTTCGACGGAGACAACATTCAGTACTTC.

This clonotype was found a few times. The chain couples TRBV20-1 to TRBJ2-2; 12 bases match TRBD2. V shed 0 bases, J shed 5 bases, and the junction held 4 bases outside the gene matches. CDR3 length: 16 residues. From germline, CDR1 is DFQATT and CDR2 SNEGSKA (reference sequence). DNA for the CDR3: TGCAGTGCTAGAGATCGACTAGCGGGAGAAACCGGGGAGCTGTTTTTT. Translating it yields CSARDRLAGETGELFF.

Many counts were recorded for this clonotype. The gene calls are TRBV7-9 and TRBJ1-1; D is unresolved. The CDR3 runs to 13 residues. Per germline, CDR1 SEHNR and CDR2 FQNEAQ (reference sequence). V was shortened by 2 bases and J by 4 bases, with 8 bases between the two germline ends. The CDR3 loop reads CASSLLQSTEAFF. In nucleotides, the CDR3 is TGTGCCAGCAGCTTACTGCAGAGCACTGAAGCTTTCTTT.

This clonotype was seen ten or more times. The rearrangement joins TRBV20-1 to TRBJ2-1, with 9 bases matching TRBD2. CDR3 size: 14 residues. Losses at the gene ends were 1 base for V and 9 bases for J; bases not matched to a gene: 7. Germline CDR1 and CDR2: DFQATT and SNEGSKA (reference sequence). Written as DNA, the CDR3 is TGCAGTGCTAGAGCGCGGGGGGGCTGGAGTGAGCAGTTCTTC. As protein: CSARARGGWSEQFF.

About this clonotype: Germline is not matched at one junction end, which may reflect a read error. This sequence joins TRBV12-3 or TRBV12-4 and TRBJ2-2; 9 bases map to TRBD1. This CDR3 region has 15 residues. The CDR3 loop is CASSSGTGSAGDLLF. The CDR3 region has the DNA TGTGCCAGCAGTTCCGGGACAGGGAGCGCCGGGGATCTGCTTTTT.

In its sample, this clonotype was seen many times. V and J are TRBV5-1 and TRBJ2-3; TRBD2 might be the D (5 bases). CDR1 is SGHRS, CDR2 YFSETQ, per germline. Trimming left V 0 bases short and J 1 base short, with 6 bases between. CDR3 length equals 14 residues. The CDR3 sequence is CASSLEAGTDTQYF. The CDR3 bases are TGCGCCAGCAGCTTGGAAGCGGGCACAGATACGCAGTATTTT.

Ten or more counts support this clonotype. The rearrangement uses TRBV27 and TRBJ2-5, with 9 bases identical to TRBD2. Germline V CDR1 and CDR2: MNHEY, SMNVEV (reference sequence). CDR3 length equals 15 residues. Germline trimming cut 5 bases from V and 0 bases from J; bases unmatched to any gene: 4. In DNA, the CDR3 is TGTGCCAGCAGTCCCCTAGCGGGGAACCAAGAGACCCAGTACTTC. Protein sequence: CASSPLAGNQETQYF.

This clonotype has more than one count but fewer than ten. V gene TRBV6-1 combines with J gene TRBJ1-2, with 8 positions matching TRBD1. Germline V gene lookup returns CDR1 MNHNS and CDR2 SASEGT. J was trimmed by 7 bases and V by 6 bases; bases with no gene match: 1. CDR3 length: 11 amino acids. For the CDR3, the DNA is TGTGCCAGCAGGGGGACAGGTGGCTACACCTTC. Protein product: CASRGTGGYTF.

Points on this clonotype: The junction departs from the called germline gene at one end, perhaps through a read error. The chain joins TRBV11-3 to TRBJ2-3; 7 positions match TRBD2. The CDR3 loop spans 15 amino acids. Per the germline V gene, CDR1 is SGHNT and CDR2 is YENEEA. The chain's CDR3 is CDSSRSGPETDTQYF. In DNA, the CDR3 is TGTGACAGCAGCCGTAGCGGGCCAGAAACAGATACGCAGTATTTT.

At least ten counts were recorded for this clonotype. The chain links TRBV28 to TRBJ2-2, with 11 bases identical to TRBD1. The CDR3 covers 16 residues. With V trimmed by 8 bases and J by 5 bases, 10 bases remained unmatched. Germline loops: CDR1 MDHEN, CDR2 SYDVKM. The chain's CDR3 is CASARPGTGGTGELFF. CDR3 coding DNA: TGTGCCAGCGCCCGACCCGGGACAGGGGGGACCGGGGAGCTGTTTTTT.